The following is a T cell receptor (beta chain) sequence with its context. No antigen is known for it. The data were produced by immunoSEQ multiplex PCR, yet TCRdb's version contains in-frame clones alone and is incomplete. The repertoire holds 23,000 or so clones, with about 62% as singletons. This record belongs to a study of radiation and T cells in renal cell carcinoma. General observations from the study: Intratumoral heterogeneity was not captured in these roughly 0.98 g regions. Irradiated tumors had higher TCR clonality than control tumors. Compared with controls, irradiated tumors had more, larger dominant CDR3 motifs.

J was trimmed by 0 bases and V by 4 bases; bases with no gene match: 22. The germline gives CDR1 SGHRS, CDR2 YFSETQ. The CDR3 is 21 residues long. Treatment denoted: treatment-naive control, cytoreductive nephrectomy. J is TRBJ2-7 and V is TRBV5-1, with 10 bases matching TRBD2. This receptor was identified in a man aged 35-49 years with renal cell carcinoma. The sample in question was tumor tissue, obtained from a patient whose treatment was nephrectomy without radiotherapy. Here the CDR3 DNA reads TGCGCCAGCAGCCCCGGGGTGCTGGGGCTAGCGGGAGCCCAAAGCTCCTACGAGCAGTACTTC. Its translation: CASSPGVLGLAGAQSSYEQYF.